This T cell receptor (beta chain) was observed in a study of spatial heterogeneity in lung cancer. One entry per CDR3 protein, called by TCRdb with MiXCR from the 5' RACE reads. The sample includes tens of thousands of distinct CDR3 sequences, about 10% seen only once; the top ten take approximately 42%. CDR3 length: 14 residues. Germline values: CDR1 LNHDA, CDR2 SQIVND (reference sequence). Between the trimmed V and J ends, which lost 10 bases and 2 bases, there was a span of 14 bases. Time point defined: sample taken at primary tumor resection. From tumor, nontumor lung or frozen PBMC, whole RNA was taken unsorted for sequencing. This clonotype was observed a handful of times.

The sample here was PBMCs, taken at surgery. This receptor was taken from a female donor with early-stage non-small cell lung cancer. This chain connects TRBV19 to TRBJ2-2; D gene uncertain. The CDR3: CATKRTANTGELFF. For the CDR3, the DNA is TGTGCCACGAAAAGGACCGCCAACACCGGGGAGCTGTTTTTT.